What follows describes a single T cell receptor beta chain. Antigen: not known. TCR alpha and TCR beta cDNA libraries carrying sample barcodes and UMIs came from 5'RACE with constant-segment primers. TCRdb processed the 5' RACE reads anew with MiXCR; each CDR3 protein has one entry. The sample includes about 110,000 distinct CDR3 sequences, around 11% of them seen just once. This sample was taken from a study of T-cell memory formation after mild COVID-19. General study points: Pre-infection memory already had some responding clones, implying cross-reactive memory joined. The study found balanced CD4/CD8 in clones contracting day 15 to 85 and a CD4+ lean in later expanders.

The CDR3 runs 15 residues. Trimming took off 4 bases at V and 2 bases at J, with 15 bases between the two ends. Looked up from germline, CDR1 is MGHRA and CDR2 is YSYEKL. Sequenced input: PBMCs or a T cell subset sorted from them (not recorded which). This chain links TRBV4-1 with TRBJ2-7, with a possible D match to TRBD1 (5 bases). The receptor comes from an adult woman who had mild COVID-19 (a few samples of this study predate the infection). Cell type and time point are not known. DNA for the CDR3: TGCGCCAGCAGCCTTTGGGTGACAGCAGCCTACGAGCAGTACTTC. It translates to CASSLWVTAAYEQYF.